This T cell receptor beta chain stems from a study of spatial heterogeneity in lung cancer. A unique molecular identifier was carried by every single TCR cDNA molecule. In TCRdb, the 5' RACE reads were re-called with MiXCR into one record per CDR3 protein. The table has around 40,000 distinct CDR3 sequences, approximately 5.2% seen once. Time point: sample taken at primary tumor resection. At least ten counts were recorded for this clonotype. The germline gives CDR1 MNHNY, CDR2 SVGAGI (reference sequence). The length of the CDR3 is 12 residues. The ends were cut back, 6 bases at V and 7 bases at J, with 9 bases in the middle.

This chain connects TRBV6-6 to TRBJ2-2; D call uncertain. The source was PBMCs, collected at surgery. The source of this sequence is a female donor with early-stage non-small cell lung cancer. The CDR3, as DNA: TGTGCCAGCAGCCTCGTCCGCGGGGAGCTGTTTTTT. It yields the protein CASSLVRGELFF.